Presented here are 25 T cell receptor beta chains from one specimen sequenced in a study of CD8+CD57+ T cells in acquired aplastic anemia. For sequencing, patients were chosen who had shown expansion of CD8+CD57+ cells by flow cytometry. For CDR3 and TCR beta VDJ profiling, genomic DNA was the template used. TCRdb reprocessed the reads with MiXCR, giving one entry per CDR3 protein. The sample yields fewer than 85,000 distinct CDR3 sequences, roughly 70% seen once. Sequenced sample: sorted CD4+, CD8+, or CD8+CD57+ T cells (not recorded which) from PBMCs. These receptor sequences come from a human donor with aplastic anemia.

The rearrangement uses TRBV19 and TRBJ2-3, with 10 bases identical to TRBD1. CDR1 is LNHDA and CDR2 is SQIVND in the germline V gene (reference sequence). V was pared by 3 bases and J by 2 bases, with 5 bases of the junction left unmatched. There are 16 residues in the CDR3. The CDR3 DNA reads TGTGCCAGTAGTATGGGACGACAGGGGGCCACAGATACGCAGTATTTT. This codes for CASSMGRQGATDTQYF.

The rearrangement joins TRBV24-1 to TRBJ1-2; the match to TRBD1 covers 9 bases. This CDR3 region has 13 residues. Losses at the gene ends were 3 bases for V and 6 bases for J; bases not matched to a gene: 1. The V gene's germline CDR1 is KGHDR and CDR2 SFDVKD. The CDR3 DNA is TGTGCCACCAGTGATACAGGGGGCGATGGCTACACCTTC. It codes for CATSDTGGDGYTF.

The chain recombines TRBV2 with TRBJ2-2, with D possibly being TRBD1 or TRBD2 (5 bases each). Trimming took off 6 bases at V and 5 bases at J, with 13 bases between the two ends. The CDR3 totals 14 residues. The V gene's germline CDR1 is SNHLY and CDR2 FYNNEI. In DNA, the CDR3 is TGTGCCAGCAGCGGCCCCGAGGGGACCGGGGAGCTGTTTTTT. Its protein product is CASSGPEGTGELFF.

This chain links TRBV7-9 with TRBJ2-7; 10 bases align to TRBD1. Losses at the gene ends were 4 bases for V and 3 bases for J; bases not matched to a gene: 3. CDR1 is SEHNR and CDR2 is FQNEAQ in the germline V gene (reference sequence). The CDR3 consists of 14 residues. The CDR3 spells CASSSTGGFYEQYF. The CDR3 DNA reads TGTGCCAGCAGCTCGACAGGGGGCTTCTACGAGCAGTACTTC.

J is TRBJ1-1 and V is TRBV2, with 8 bases fitting TRBD1. Germline V lookup: CDR1 SNHLY, CDR2 FYNNEI. The CDR3 spans 14 residues. Unmatched junction bases numbered 2, after V lost 1 base and J lost 4 bases. CDR3 in DNA: TGTGCCAGCAGTGAAGTCGACAGGGGCACTGAAGCTTTCTTT. This sequence encodes CASSEVDRGTEAFF.

This clonotype was recorded at least ten times. The J gene is TRBJ1-5, the V gene TRBV9; a weak D match, TRBD1 (5 bases). The CDR3 has 15 residues. Germline assignment: CDR1 SGDLS and CDR2 YYNGEE. Deletions cut 1 base from V and 1 base from J, with 9 bases between. This CDR3 reads CASSVSGSSNQPQHF. The CDR3 DNA sequence: TGTGCCAGCAGCGTATCAGGGTCCAGCAATCAGCCCCAGCATTTT.

The chain carries TRBV11-2 and TRBJ2-3; 7 nucleotides align to TRBD1. In germline, CDR1 is SGHAT, CDR2 FQNNGV. This CDR3 has 17 amino acids. Trimming at V came to 1 base and at J to 4 bases, leaving 11 bases not matched to a gene. CDR3 sequence: CASSLGTGGVGADTQYF. The CDR3 DNA reads TGTGCCAGCAGCTTAGGGACAGGCGGCGTCGGGGCAGATACGCAGTATTTT.

This rearrangement joins TRBV11-1 to TRBJ2-1, with 7 nucleotides matching TRBD2. Germline CDR1 is SGHAT and CDR2 is FQDESV (reference sequence). This CDR3 is 17 amino acids long. V lost 6 bases, J lost 9 bases, and 20 bases stayed unmatched. The CDR3 sequence: CASRNTGGGPKDGEQFF. In DNA, the CDR3 is TGTGCCAGCAGAAATACGGGGGGAGGGCCTAAGGATGGTGAGCAGTTCTTC.

This clonotype has just one count. CDR3 coding DNA: TGTGCCAGCAGCTTGGGGAGGACTAGCGGAGAGTACGAGCAGTACTTC. It codes for CASSLGRTSGEYEQYF. V is TRBV5-5 and J is TRBJ2-7; TRBD2 agrees at 10 bases. V trimming: 0 bases; J trimming: 4 bases; junction bases outside the gene matches: 7. This CDR3 is built from 16 residues. Germline CDR1 and CDR2: SGHKS and YYEKEE (reference sequence).

This clonotype was detected only once. The chain joins TRBV19 to TRBJ1-2; 10 bases agree with TRBD1. Germline V lookup: CDR1 LNHDA, CDR2 SQIVND (reference sequence). V lost 5 bases to trimming and J lost 4 bases; unmatched junction nucleotides: 7. The length of the CDR3 is 15 residues. The CDR3 region has the DNA TGTGCCAGTAGTTATGCGACAGGGGGCGTCTATGGCTACACCTTC. It codes for CASSYATGGVYGYTF.

The chain employs TRBV20-1 and TRBJ2-7; no clear D gene. Trimming removed 4 bases from V and 0 bases from J, with 10 bases in between. From germline, CDR1 is DFQATT and CDR2 SNEGSKA (reference sequence). CDR3 length: 13 residues. The CDR3: CSAITGDSYEQYF. The CDR3 DNA is TGCAGTGCTATTACCGGTGACTCCTACGAGCAGTACTTC.

V and J are TRBV5-6 and TRBJ2-7; D perhaps matches TRBD1 (6 bases). The V end was cut by 3 bases, the J end by 3 bases, with 19 bases between. This CDR3 contains 16 residues. Germline V lookup: CDR1 SGHDT, CDR2 YYEEEE. The CDR3 here is CASSSVGQGTLYEQYF. In nucleotides, the CDR3 is TGTGCCAGCAGCTCCGTAGGGCAGGGGACCCTCTACGAGCAGTACTTC.

The chain employs TRBV2 and TRBJ2-3; 9 nucleotides line up with TRBD1. Germline V gene data show CDR1 as SNHLY and CDR2 as FYNNEI. J gave up 1 base and V 6 bases, and 2 bases lay outside the gene matches. The CDR3 spans 14 residues. CDR3 nucleotides: TGTGCCAGCAGCCGGGACAGGGGCACAGATACGCAGTATTTT. This encodes CASSRDRGTDTQYF.

The CDR3 sequence: CAITAGTGSYEQYF. In DNA form, the CDR3 reads TGTGCCATCACCGCCGGGACAGGCTCCTACGAGCAGTACTTC. The chain is built from TRBV10-3 and TRBJ2-7, with 8 bases that match TRBD1. The germline CDR1 and CDR2 sequences are ENHRY and SYGVKD. The CDR3 loop spans 14 amino acids. Trimming took 7 bases from V and 0 from J; bases not matched to a gene: 5.

This rearrangement joins TRBV10-1 to TRBJ1-2; TRBD1 is a possible D gene (6 bases). V lost 3 bases, J lost 8 bases, and 19 bases lay in between. The germline V gene has CDR1 WNHNN and CDR2 SYGVQD (reference sequence). The CDR3 length is 15 residues. Written as DNA, the CDR3 is TGCGCCAGCAGTGACCGCCGGGACACCTTGGACGGCTACACCTTC. It encodes CASSDRRDTLDGYTF.

The genes are TRBV10-3 and TRBJ2-1; 7 bases agree with TRBD2. Germline lookup yields CDR1 ENHRY and CDR2 SYGVKD. The CDR3 has 15 residues. J gave up 7 bases and V 6 bases, and 12 bases lay outside the gene matches. CDR3 residues: CAISSISGLSNEQFF. The CDR3 DNA is TGTGCCATCAGCTCGATTAGCGGGCTTTCTAATGAGCAGTTCTTC.

The chain uses TRBV19 and TRBJ1-5, with a tentative D call TRBD1 (5 bases). V lost 5 bases, J lost 4 bases, and 15 bases lay in between. This CDR3 is built from 15 residues. Germline CDR1 is LNHDA and CDR2 is SQIVND (reference sequence). The CDR3 DNA sequence: TGTGCCAGTAGTCTTAACGCACAGGAGAATCAGCCCCAGCATTTT. Translation gives CASSLNAQENQPQHF.

Details on this clonotype: One end of the junction fails to match germline, which may point to a read error. The genes are TRBV7-9 and TRBJ2-5; D is unresolved. CDR3 size: 15 residues. Germline values: CDR1 SEHNR, CDR2 FQNEAQ (reference sequence). The CDR3 sequence is CASSVAIKEKETQYF. The CDR3 DNA sequence: TGTGCCAGCAGCGTAGCTATTAAGGAAAAAGAGACCCAGTACTTC.

The chain links TRBV5-4 to TRBJ2-7; D call uncertain. Per germline, CDR1 SGHNT and CDR2 YYREEE (reference sequence). CDR3 length: 12 residues. The V end was cut by 4 bases, the J end by 6 bases, with 11 bases between. The CDR3 DNA follows: TGTGCCAGCAGCCCTGACATTACCGAGCAGTACTTC. It translates to CASSPDITEQYF.

The chain carries TRBV2 and TRBJ2-7, with D perhaps matching TRBD1 or TRBD2 (5 bases each). The CDR3 length is 14 residues. The germline V and J ends were trimmed by 9 bases and 9 bases, with 24 bases remaining between them. The germline V gene has CDR1 SNHLY and CDR2 FYNNEI. The CDR3 loop is CASGIGTHNVGQYF. CDR3 nucleotide sequence: TGTGCCAGTGGCATTGGGACCCACAATGTTGGGCAGTACTTC.

The rearrangement joins TRBV7-4 to TRBJ2-1; 9 bases map to TRBD1. Trimming took 2 bases from V and 6 from J; bases not matched to a gene: 11. This CDR3 has 17 residues. Germline CDR1 is SGHVT and CDR2 is SQSDAQ. CDR3 protein: CASSLLLPGQGFNEQFF. Here the CDR3 DNA reads TGTGCCAGCAGCTTACTTCTTCCGGGACAGGGTTTCAATGAGCAGTTCTTC.

J is TRBJ1-5 and V is TRBV10-2; D possibly corresponds to TRBD1 (5 bases). The CDR3 is 13 residues long. The germline V gene encodes CDR1 WSHSY and CDR2 SAAADI. Trimming removed 6 bases from V and 5 bases from J, with 11 bases in between. CDR3 sequence: CASRVGGDQPQHF. The CDR3 DNA reads as TGCGCCAGCAGGGTTGGAGGGGATCAGCCCCAGCATTTT.

A few counts support this clonotype. The chain links TRBV24-1 to TRBJ2-7, with 9 bases aligning to TRBD2. The CDR3 consists of 13 residues. The V gene's germline CDR1 is KGHDR and CDR2 SFDVKD. V was clipped by 5 bases and J by 6 bases; unmatched bases: 4. The CDR3 here is CATSVSGSGEQYF. As DNA, the CDR3 is TGTGCCACCAGTGTTAGCGGGAGTGGCGAGCAGTACTTC.

In its sample, this clonotype was seen a few times. This rearrangement joins TRBV15 to TRBJ2-1; D not resolved. The germline V and J ends were trimmed by 1 base and 10 bases, with 8 bases remaining between them. The CDR3 is 12 residues long. Looked up from germline, CDR1 is LNHNV and CDR2 is YYDKDF (reference sequence). The DNA of the CDR3 is TGTGCCACCAGCAGAGTAAGTGGGGAGCAGTTCTTC. Its translation: CATSRVSGEQFF.

The chain has TRBV10-3 and TRBJ2-7; TRBD2 matches 12 bases. Trimming cost V 9 bases and J 2 bases; bases outside gene matches: 8. Germline CDR1 and CDR2: ENHRY and SYGVKD. This CDR3 is 15 amino acids long. The CDR3 sequence is CAITTSGGQTYEQYF. The DNA of the CDR3 is TGTGCCATAACGACTAGCGGGGGACAAACCTACGAGCAGTACTTC.